A single sample is the source of the 27 T cell receptor beta chains below, sequenced in a study of blood T cell repertoires in COVID-19. The table came from immunoSEQ multiplex PCR; TCRdb's copy has only in-frame clones and leaves some out. The sample carries tens of thousands of clones, about 80% recorded once. Sequenced: peripheral blood. These receptor sequences come from a human donor in a cohort sampled during active COVID-19.

This chain links TRBV5-4 with TRBJ1-1; TRBD1 matches at 9 bases. The CDR3 runs to 16 residues. Germline V lookup: CDR1 SGHNT, CDR2 YYREEE (reference sequence). V gave up 0 bases and J gave up 9 bases; unmatched junction bases: 12. Here the CDR3 reads CASSLVGPGQGKQAFF. For the CDR3, the DNA is TGTGCCAGCAGCTTGGTAGGCCCGGGACAGGGTAAGCAAGCTTTCTTT.

The rearrangement joins TRBV25-1 to TRBJ2-7; TRBD1 matches 7 bases. Germline CDR1 is MGHDK and CDR2 is SYGVNS. CDR3 length: 15 residues. The ends lost 3 bases at V and 9 bases at J; junction bases unmatched: 14. The CDR3 is CASSETQGPGRRQYF. The CDR3 DNA follows: TGTGCCAGCAGTGAGACACAGGGGCCTGGGCGGAGGCAGTACTTC.

The chain combines TRBV7-3 with TRBJ2-1, with D possibly TRBD1 on 6 matching bases. V was clipped by 2 bases and J by 5 bases, with 25 bases between them. Per germline, CDR1 SGHTA and CDR2 FQGTGA. CDR3 length: 19 amino acids. The CDR3 loop reads CASSLFYREVRTAHNEQFF. The CDR3 region has the DNA TGTGCCAGCAGCTTATTTTACAGGGAAGTACGGACGGCTCACAATGAGCAGTTCTTC.

V usage is TRBV10-3 and J usage is TRBJ1-5; unclear D gene. Germline V CDR1 and CDR2: ENHRY, SYGVKD. The V end was cut by 0 bases, the J end by 4 bases, with 16 bases between. The CDR3 extends over 17 amino acids. CDR3 coding DNA: TGTGCCATCAGTGAGTCCCCACTGAAGGCACAGAATCAGCCCCAGCATTTT. Translated: CAISESPLKAQNQPQHF.

The CDR3 bases are TGCGCCAGCAGCCCACCCGGCGGGGTGACTATGAACACTGAAGCTTTCTTT. Encoded protein: CASSPPGGVTMNTEAFF. The J gene is TRBJ1-1, the V gene TRBV5-1; D remains ambiguous. CDR3 length: 17 residues. Trimming took off 4 bases at V and 0 bases at J, with 19 bases between the two ends. Germline-derived CDR1 and CDR2 are SGHRS and YFSETQ.

This clone came up a few times. This chain joins TRBV5-1 and TRBJ1-4; D remains ambiguous. Trimming removed 0 bases at V and 7 bases at J, with 10 bases between. The CDR3 is 14 amino acids. Per germline, CDR1 SGHRS and CDR2 YFSETQ. CDR3 DNA sequence: TGCGCCAGCAGCTTGGGAAGGAGCAGTGAAAAACTGTTTTTT. It translates to CASSLGRSSEKLFF.

The chain carries TRBV7-9 and TRBJ2-3; 8 nucleotides match TRBD2. V dropped 4 bases and J dropped 4; count of bases not matched to a gene: 7. The CDR3 extends over 15 amino acids. Germline V gives CDR1 SEHNR, CDR2 FQNEAQ (reference sequence). The CDR3 region has the DNA TGTGCCAGCAGCTCCCAGCGGGGGTATGCAGATACGCAGTATTTT. Encoded protein: CASSSQRGYADTQYF.

This sequence joins TRBV2 and TRBJ2-1; the match to TRBD2 covers 10 bases. V lost 6 bases and J lost 3; bases outside the gene matches: 5. Per the germline V gene, CDR1 is SNHLY and CDR2 is FYNNEI. The CDR3 spans 15 residues. Here the CDR3 DNA reads TGTGCCAGCAGCCTCGGACTAGCGGACTACAATGAGCAGTTCTTC. It yields the protein CASSLGLADYNEQFF.

The chain has TRBV6-6 and TRBJ1-3, with D perhaps matching TRBD1 (5 bases). The CDR3 totals 15 residues. Germline CDR1 is MNHNY and CDR2 is SVGAGI (reference sequence). V dropped 4 bases and J dropped 0 bases, with 10 bases sitting between them. In DNA, the CDR3 is TGTGCCAGCAGTTGGGGGGGAATCTCTGGAAACACCATATATTTT. Translated: CASSWGGISGNTIYF.

The gene calls are TRBV6-5 and TRBJ1-1, with D perhaps TRBD1 (6 bases). V was cut by 5 bases and J by 4 bases, with 14 bases left in between. This CDR3 has 14 amino acids. The germline V gene has CDR1 MNHEY and CDR2 SVGAGI. CDR3 nucleotides: TGTGCCAGCAGTCGACACAGGGAGGGCACTGAAGCTTTCTTT. This encodes CASSRHREGTEAFF.

CDR3 nucleotide sequence: TGTGCCAGCAGAGTAGAGGGGGGGTTACCCTACGAGCAGTACTTC. Residues: CASRVEGGLPYEQYF. J is TRBJ2-7 and V is TRBV6-4, with a possible D match to TRBD2 (7 bases). V was pared by 6 bases and J by 2 bases, with 17 bases between. The V gene's germline CDR1 is MRHNA and CDR2 SNTAGT. The CDR3 is 15 amino acids.

This sequence joins TRBV3-1 (or the pseudogene TRBV3-2) and TRBJ1-2; 10 nucleotides agree with TRBD1. With 1 base clipped from V and 7 bases from J, the junction kept 6 bases outside the gene matches. This CDR3 has 15 amino acids. Per the germline V gene, CDR1 is LGHDT and CDR2 is YNNKEL (reference sequence). The CDR3: CASSQGAGQGSGYTF. The CDR3 nucleotides read TGTGCCAGCAGCCAAGGCGCGGGACAGGGGTCTGGCTACACCTTC.

The V and J genes are TRBV30 and TRBJ2-1; 8 bases align to TRBD1. Germline V gene data show CDR1 as GTSNPN and CDR2 as SVGIG (reference sequence). The CDR3 has 15 amino acids. With V trimmed by 2 bases and J by 5 bases, 8 bases remained unmatched. In DNA form, the CDR3 reads TGTGCCTGGAGTACCGGACAGGGTATGGACAATGAGCAGTTCTTC. Translated: CAWSTGQGMDNEQFF.

This clone was seen a handful of times. The chain employs TRBV5-4 and TRBJ1-1, with TRBD1 as a possible D gene (6 bases). Germline V gives CDR1 SGHNT, CDR2 YYREEE (reference sequence). The CDR3 sequence is 14 residues long. The V gene lost 1 base and the J gene lost 11 bases, with 18 bases spanning the gap. The chain's CDR3 is CASSLREGTPLAFF. CDR3 coding DNA: TGTGCCAGCAGCTTGAGGGAAGGGACACCCCTGGCTTTCTTT.

The chain combines TRBV3-1 (or the pseudogene TRBV3-2) with TRBJ2-7; 9 bases align to TRBD1. Germline-derived CDR1 and CDR2 are LGHDT and YNNKEL (reference sequence). The V segment lost 5 bases and the J segment 6 bases; nucleotides outside the gene matches: 8. This CDR3 has 14 residues. CDR3 nucleotide sequence: TGTGCCAGCAGCGCCTTACAGGGGGCGATCGAGCAGTACTTC. Translated, it gives CASSALQGAIEQYF.

The chain combines TRBV2 with TRBJ1-1; 7 bases fit TRBD1. Losses at the gene ends were 6 bases for V and 5 bases for J; bases not matched to a gene: 6. This CDR3 has 13 amino acids. Germline CDR1 is SNHLY and CDR2 is FYNNEI. The CDR3 DNA reads TGTGCCAGCAGGAGGGACAGTAGGACTGAAGCTTTCTTT. Its protein is CASRRDSRTEAFF.

The chain employs TRBV5-1 and TRBJ2-3; D not resolved. Germline V gene lookup returns CDR1 SGHRS and CDR2 YFSETQ. This CDR3 has 14 residues. Deletions cut 0 bases from V and 4 bases from J, with 9 bases between. CDR3 DNA: TGCGCCAGCAGCTTGGTGGTCGAGCCAGATACGCAGTATTTT. This sequence encodes CASSLVVEPDTQYF.

The chain employs TRBV11-3 and TRBJ2-6, with 7 positions matching TRBD2. The V and J ends lost 4 bases and 1 base, in that order; junction bases with no gene match: 1. Per germline, CDR1 SGHNT and CDR2 YENEEA. The CDR3 contains 15 residues. CDR3 region: CASSSGGSGANVLTF. In DNA, the CDR3 is TGTGCCAGCAGCTCCGGGGGGTCTGGGGCCAACGTCCTGACTTTC.

This chain uses TRBV21-1 with TRBJ2-1; no check of the table's D call, TRBD2, against the DNA was made. TRBV21-1 is classified as a pseudogene. The CDR3 consists of 17 residues. The CDR3, as DNA: TGTGCCAGCATAGTAACCCGATTCACTAGCGAAATCGATGAGCAGTTCTTC. Its translation: CASIVTRFTSEIDEQFF.

The chain uses TRBV2 and TRBJ2-1; unclear D gene. The ends were cut back, 5 bases at V and 9 bases at J, with 8 bases in the middle. Germline V lookup: CDR1 SNHLY, CDR2 FYNNEI. The CDR3 covers 11 residues. The chain's CDR3 is CASSSDGEQFF. The CDR3 DNA sequence: TGTGCCAGCAGTTCAGATGGTGAGCAGTTCTTC.

The chain joins TRBV12-3 or TRBV12-4 to TRBJ2-3; TRBD1 might be the D (6 bases). The V gene lost 2 bases and the J gene lost 5 bases, with 8 bases spanning the gap. This CDR3 comprises 13 residues. Here the CDR3 reads CASSLQGIDTQYF. The CDR3, as DNA: TGTGCCAGCAGTTTACAGGGGATAGATACGCAGTATTTT.

This chain's CDR3 is CASSYRRSSTDTQYF. DNA for the CDR3: TGCGCCAGCAGCTACAGGCGATCCAGCACAGATACGCAGTATTTT. J is TRBJ2-3 and V is TRBV4-1; D might be TRBD1 (5 bases). Germline V gene data show CDR1 as MGHRA and CDR2 as YSYEKL. Trimming shortened V by 5 bases and J by 0 bases, and 12 bases separated the two germline ends. The CDR3 totals 15 residues.

The chain links TRBV5-5 to TRBJ2-3, with a tentative D call TRBD1 (5 bases). The CDR3 spans 15 residues. The germline V gene has CDR1 SGHKS and CDR2 YYEKEE (reference sequence). V was pared by 1 base and J by 2 bases, with 11 bases between. DNA for the CDR3: TGTGCCAGCAGCTTGAGTAGGGGCCTCACAGATACGCAGTATTTT. Its protein is CASSLSRGLTDTQYF.

The chain uses TRBV3-1 (or the pseudogene TRBV3-2) and TRBJ2-7; 11 bases map to TRBD2. Germline V gene data show CDR1 as LGHDT and CDR2 as YNNKEL (reference sequence). The V segment lost 2 bases and the J segment 5 bases; nucleotides outside the gene matches: 2. CDR3 size: 14 residues. This chain's CDR3 is CASSQTSGSHEQYF. The CDR3 coding sequence is TGTGCCAGCAGCCAAACTAGCGGGAGCCACGAGCAGTACTTC.

The chain employs TRBV9 and TRBJ2-1; D not certain. The CDR3 runs 14 residues. The ends were cut back, 0 bases at V and 9 bases at J, with 13 bases in the middle. Germline CDR1 and CDR2: SGDLS and YYNGEE. The CDR3 sequence: CASSVGSSPGEQFF. The CDR3 nucleotides are TGTGCCAGCAGCGTAGGTAGTAGCCCCGGTGAGCAGTTCTTC.

The V gene is TRBV4-1, the J gene TRBJ1-1; 12 bases align to TRBD1. Germline V gene sequence: CDR1 MGHRA, CDR2 YSYEKL. Trimming removed 0 bases from V and 5 bases from J; junction bases left unmatched: 10. The CDR3 has 18 amino acids. CDR3 sequence reads: CASSQERDRGLRRTEAFF. DNA for the CDR3: TGCGCCAGCAGCCAAGAAAGGGACAGGGGGCTTCGGAGGACTGAAGCTTTCTTT.

V and J are TRBV19 and TRBJ1-3; the match to TRBD1 covers 7 bases. This CDR3 is 14 amino acids long. Unmatched junction bases numbered 0, after V lost 2 bases and J lost 2 bases. Germline CDR1 and CDR2: LNHDA and SQIVND (reference sequence). The CDR3 nucleotides are TGTGCCAGTAGTATACAGGGGGCTGGAAACACCATATATTTT. Translating it yields CASSIQGAGNTIYF.